Listed below are T cell receptor beta chains from one sample, sequenced in a study of blood T cell repertoires in COVID-19. Profiled with immunoSEQ multiplex PCR; TCRdb holds only in-frame clones, not every one. The data contain roughly 400,000 clones, 70% to 90% of them singletons. Sequencing was done on a sample of PBMCs or T cells enriched from blood (not recorded which). These receptors were obtained from a woman under 30 who had been exposed to COVID-19. CDR3s include the opening cysteine and the closing phenylalanine or tryptophan. A D gene is named only where the DNA matches it firmly. Clone size, where shown, is once, few, many, or a class for clones that have expanded.

D: TRBD2
J: TRBJ2-1
size: once
V: TRBV19
DNA: TGTGCCAGTAGTATAGCCAGCGGGAGGGCCTCATACAATGAGCAGTTCTTC
CDR3: CASSIASGRASYNEQFF

D: NA
J: TRBJ2-3
size: NA
V: TRBV7-9
DNA: TGTGCCAGCAGCCCCGAGGTTGGGCAGTATTTT
CDR3: CASSPEVGQYF

D: TRBD1
J: TRBJ1-2
size: few
V: TRBV2
DNA: TGTGCCAGCAGTGAAGGTGTCAGGGGGCTGGACTATGGCTACACCTTC
CDR3: CASSEGVRGLDYGYTF

D: NA
J: TRBJ2-7
size: NA
V: TRBV9
DNA: TGTGCCAGCAGCGCACAGGGTGAGCAGTACTTC
CDR3: CASSAQGEQYF

D: NA
J: TRBJ2-3
size: NA
V: TRBV6-4
DNA: TGTGCCAGCAGCCTTGGGGCTTTCCCGGGGGCGCAGTATTTT
CDR3: CASSLGAFPGAQYF

D: NA
J: TRBJ1-1
size: NA
V: TRBV14
DNA: TGTGCCAGCAGCCACTTTAGCAGCAGTGAGGCTGAAGCTTTCTTT
CDR3: CASSHFSSSEAEAFF

D: NA
J: TRBJ2-3
size: NA
V: TRBV15
DNA: TGTGCCACCAGCAATCCCGCTGTAGTAGCGAGGGGCACAGATACGCAGTATTTT
CDR3: CATSNPAVVARGTDTQYF

D: NA
J: TRBJ2-1
size: NA
V: TRBV24-1
DNA: TGTGCCACCACCGCGACAGACAATGAGCAGTTCTTC
CDR3: CATTATDNEQFF

D: TRBD1
J: TRBJ1-6
size: NA
V: TRBV25-1
DNA: TGTGCCAGCAGTGGGGGGACAGTCAATTCACCCCTCCACTTT
CDR3: CASSGGTVNSPLHF

D: NA
J: TRBJ1-6
size: NA
V: TRBV6-5
DNA: TGTGCCAGCAGTTACTCCATTGCCCCGGTTTCACCCCTCCACTTT
CDR3: CASSYSIAPVSPLHF

D: NA
J: TRBJ1-6
size: NA
V: TRBV6-5
DNA: TGTGCCAGCAGTCCAGGCTATAATTCACCCCTCCACTTT
CDR3: CASSPGYNSPLHF

D: NA
J: TRBJ1-6
size: NA
V: TRBV9
DNA: TGTGCCAGCAGCGAACAGGCTGATAATTCACCCCTCCACTTT
CDR3: CASSEQADNSPLHF

D: TRBD1
J: TRBJ1-1
size: NA
V: TRBV18
DNA: TGTGCCAGCTCGTACAGGGGGCGCGGGTCCATGAACACTGAAGCTTTCTTT
CDR3: CASSYRGRGSMNTEAFF

D: NA
J: TRBJ1-4
size: once
V: TRBV19
DNA: TGTGCCAGTAGTCCCCGGAGCGCTGCAACTAATGAAAAACTGTTTTTT
CDR3: CASSPRSAATNEKLFF

D: NA
J: TRBJ1-3
size: NA
V: TRBV7-2
DNA: TGTGCCAGCGTTACAGGCCCCTCTGGAAACACCATATATTTT
CDR3: CASVTGPSGNTIYF

D: NA
J: TRBJ1-2
size: NA
V: TRBV28
DNA: TGTGCCAGCAGTTTAGACAGGAACTATGGCTACACCTTC
CDR3: CASSLDRNYGYTF

D: NA
J: TRBJ1-3
size: NA
V: TRBV4-3
DNA: TGCGCCAGCAGCCTGACAGCCTCTGGAAACACCATATATTTT
CDR3: CASSLTASGNTIYF

D: NA
J: TRBJ1-1
size: few
V: TRBV19
DNA: TGTGCCAGTAGGGCAGGGGTTGAAGCTTTCTTT
CDR3: CASRAGVEAFF

D: TRBD1
J: TRBJ1-5
size: NA
V: TRBV28
DNA: TGTGCCAGCAGGACCCCCGGACAGGGGGACCATCAGCCCCAGCATTTT
CDR3: CASRTPGQGDHQPQHF

D: TRBD1
J: TRBJ1-2
size: few
V: TRBV7-9
DNA: TGTGCCAGCAGTATGTCAGGGACAGCGTTTAACTATGGCTACACCTTC
CDR3: CASSMSGTAFNYGYTF

D: NA
J: TRBJ2-3
size: NA
V: TRBV7-6
DNA: TGTGCCAGCAGCTTAGCGCGTCTGGGCTGGGGCACAGATACGCAGTATTTT
CDR3: CASSLARLGWGTDTQYF

D: NA
J: TRBJ2-7
size: NA
V: TRBV7-6
DNA: TGTGCCAGCAGCCGCGAATACGAGCAGTACTTC
CDR3: CASSREYEQYF

D: TRBD1
J: TRBJ2-7
size: NA
V: TRBV15
DNA: TGTGCCACCAGCAGAGAACGGGGACAGCCCTACGAGCAGTACTTC
CDR3: CATSRERGQPYEQYF

D: TRBD1
J: TRBJ2-2
size: NA
V: TRBV7-8
DNA: TGTGCCAGCAGCTTAGTAGGGGGCGGTTACACCGGGGAGCTGTTTTTT
CDR3: CASSLVGGGYTGELFF

D: NA
J: TRBJ2-6
size: NA
V: TRBV7-3
DNA: TGTGCCAGCAGACGAACAGCCTCTGGGGCCAACGTCCTGACTTTC
CDR3: CASRRTASGANVLTF

D: NA
J: TRBJ2-5
size: once
V: TRBV15
DNA: TGTGCCACCAGCAGAGAAGGCAGGCAAGAGACCCAGTACTTC
CDR3: CATSREGRQETQYF

D: NA
J: TRBJ2-5
size: NA
V: TRBV18
DNA: TGTGCCAGCTCACCACGTCCAGGGGAGACCCAGTACTTC
CDR3: CASSPRPGETQYF

D: TRBD1
J: TRBJ2-7
size: NA
V: TRBV6-6
DNA: TGTGCCAGCAGTTACACCCCGGTAGGGGGCGGGTACGAGCAGTACTTC
CDR3: CASSYTPVGGGYEQYF

D: NA
J: TRBJ2-1
size: NA
V: TRBV5-1
DNA: TGCGCCAGCAGCTTATCCATTCATGAGCAGTTCTTC
CDR3: CASSLSIHEQFF

D: NA
J: TRBJ2-6
size: NA
V: TRBV7-3
DNA: TGTGCCAGCAGCTTAATGGGGAGCTCTGGGGCCAACGTCCTGACTTTC
CDR3: CASSLMGSSGANVLTF

D: TRBD2
J: TRBJ2-7
size: many
V: TRBV3-1/TRBV3-2
DNA: TGTGCCAGCAGCCAGACTAGCGGGAGGTACGAGCAGTACTTC
CDR3: CASSQTSGRYEQYF

D: NA
J: TRBJ1-5
size: NA
V: TRBV15
DNA: TGTGCCACCAGCTCAGGGTCCAATCAGCCCCAGCATTTT
CDR3: CATSSGSNQPQHF

D: NA
J: TRBJ2-5
size: NA
V: TRBV7-9
DNA: TGTGCCAGCAGCGAACAAGTGAAAGAGACCCAGTACTTC
CDR3: CASSEQVKETQYF

D: TRBD2
J: TRBJ2-7
size: once
V: TRBV27
DNA: TGTGCCAGCACACCGGGACTAGCGGGCCCCTACGAGCAGTACTTC
CDR3: CASTPGLAGPYEQYF

D: NA
J: TRBJ2-1
size: NA
V: TRBV20-1
DNA: TGCAGTGCAGCCCTTCCTAATGAGCAGTTCTTC
CDR3: CSAALPNEQFF

D: TRBD1
J: TRBJ2-2
size: NA
V: TRBV4-1
DNA: TGCGCCAGCAGCCTGAGGGGGACAGGGAACACCGGGGAGCTGTTTTTT
CDR3: CASSLRGTGNTGELFF

D: NA
J: TRBJ1-3
size: NA
V: TRBV5-1
DNA: TGCGCCAGCAGCTGGGACGGACAGCCTGGAAACACCATATATTTT
CDR3: CASSWDGQPGNTIYF

D: TRBD1
J: TRBJ2-2
size: NA
V: TRBV4-1
DNA: TGCGCCAGCAGCCAAGTAACCCTTGGACAGGGGGACACCGGGGAGCTGTTTTTT
CDR3: CASSQVTLGQGDTGELFF

D: NA
J: TRBJ2-3
size: NA
V: TRBV13
DNA: TGTGCCAGCAGCTTGGGGGGGGCAGGGCCAACAGATACGCAGTATTTT
CDR3: CASSLGGAGPTDTQYF

D: NA
J: TRBJ1-1
size: NA
V: TRBV10-3
DNA: TGTGCCATCAGTATGATGGACGGAGGCACTGAAGCTTTCTTT
CDR3: CAISMMDGGTEAFF

D: TRBD2
J: TRBJ2-7
size: NA
V: TRBV5-4
DNA: TGTGCCAGCAGCCCGACTAGCCCCCCCTACGAGCAGTACTTC
CDR3: CASSPTSPPYEQYF

D: NA
J: TRBJ2-2
size: NA
V: TRBV30
DNA: TGTGCCTGGAGTGTAATTCCTGCCGGGGAGCTGTTTTTT
CDR3: CAWSVIPAGELFF

D: NA
J: TRBJ2-7
size: once
V: TRBV20-1
DNA: TGCAGTGCTAGAGATGATGCCGGGCAGTACTTC
CDR3: CSARDDAGQYF

D: NA
J: TRBJ2-5
size: NA
V: TRBV18
DNA: TGTGCCAGCTCACCATCTTTGGAGGCGATATTCCAAGAGACCCAGTACTTC
CDR3: CASSPSLEAIFQETQYF

D: TRBD1
J: TRBJ1-6
size: NA
V: TRBV6-5
DNA: TGTGCCAGCGCCCCCGCCGGACAGGGCAATTCACCCCTCCACTTT
CDR3: CASAPAGQGNSPLHF

D: TRBD2
J: TRBJ2-3
size: NA
V: TRBV7-2
DNA: TGTGCCAGCAGCGATAGTAAGCGGGGGGTCACAGATACGCAGTATTTT
CDR3: CASSDSKRGVTDTQYF

D: NA
J: TRBJ2-1
size: NA
V: TRBV7-6
DNA: TGTGCCAGCAGCCCCTACAATCGACAGCTCTACAATGAGCAGTTCTTC
CDR3: CASSPYNRQLYNEQFF

D: TRBD1
J: TRBJ2-7
size: NA
V: TRBV18
DNA: TGTGCCAGCTCACGCACCAGCGACAGGGGGTCCTACGAGCAGTACTTC
CDR3: CASSRTSDRGSYEQYF

D: NA
J: TRBJ2-2
size: NA
V: TRBV10-3
DNA: TGTGCCATCAGTGAGTCTAAGAACACCGGGGAGCTGTTTTTT
CDR3: CAISESKNTGELFF

D: NA
J: TRBJ2-7
size: once
V: TRBV19
DNA: TGTGCCAGTAGTTCGCAGTCCTACGAGCAGTACTTC
CDR3: CASSSQSYEQYF

D: NA
J: TRBJ1-4
size: NA
V: TRBV9
DNA: TGTGCCAGCAGCCCCCGGGAGGCAGGGAACGGTGAAAAACTGTTTTTT
CDR3: CASSPREAGNGEKLFF

D: TRBD1
J: TRBJ1-4
size: NA
V: TRBV28
DNA: TGTGCCAGCAGTCGGGACAGCGAAACTAATGAAAAACTGTTTTTT
CDR3: CASSRDSETNEKLFF

D: NA
J: TRBJ2-3
size: once
V: TRBV28
DNA: TGTGCCAGCAGTTTTATAGATACGCAGTATTTT
CDR3: CASSFIDTQYF